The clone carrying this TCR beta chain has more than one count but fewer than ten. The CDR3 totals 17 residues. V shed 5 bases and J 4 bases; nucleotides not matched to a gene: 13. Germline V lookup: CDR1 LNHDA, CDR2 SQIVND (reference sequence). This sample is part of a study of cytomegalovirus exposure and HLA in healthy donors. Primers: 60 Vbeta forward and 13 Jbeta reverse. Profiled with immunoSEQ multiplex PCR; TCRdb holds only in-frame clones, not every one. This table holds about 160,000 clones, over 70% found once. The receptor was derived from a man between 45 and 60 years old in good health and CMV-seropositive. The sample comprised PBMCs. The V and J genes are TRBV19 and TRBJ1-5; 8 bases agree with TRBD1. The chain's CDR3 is CASSPRTGQEGNQPQHF. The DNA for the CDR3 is TGTGCCAGTAGTCCACGGACAGGGCAAGAGGGGAATCAGCCCCAGCATTTT.